This passage covers 19 T cell receptor beta chains from one sample sequenced in a study of T cell responses to AZD1222 COVID-19 vaccine. Profiled with immunoSEQ multiplex PCR; TCRdb holds only in-frame clones, not every one. The data contain about 84,000 clones, roughly 85% of them singletons. The sequenced sample was peripheral blood, obtained 28 days after the second AZD1222 dose. The receptors stem from an adult who received the AZD1222 COVID-19 vaccine.

To note about this clone: Germline is not matched at one junction end, which may reflect a read error. The rearrangement links TRBV12-3 or TRBV12-4 to TRBJ2-7; D may be TRBD2 (6 bases). The CDR3 has 12 amino acids. This chain's CDR3 is CASSLAGAGWDF. CDR3 nucleotide sequence: TGTGCCAGCAGTTTAGCGGGAGCGGGTTGGGACTTC.

A single count supports this clone. V usage is TRBV24-1 and J usage is TRBJ1-1; no reliable D call. V lost 3 bases and J lost 7, with 20 bases in between. This CDR3 comprises 16 residues. The germline CDR1 and CDR2 sequences are KGHDR and SFDVKD. CDR3 coding DNA: TGTGCCACCAGTGATAGCAGCCCGGGCGGGTGGGGTGAAGCTTTCTTT. This encodes CATSDSSPGGWGEAFF.

This chain uses TRBV25-1 with TRBJ1-4; TRBD1 agrees at 7 bases. From germline, CDR1 is MGHDK and CDR2 SYGVNS. This CDR3 is built from 18 residues. J was trimmed by 0 bases and V by 7 bases; bases with no gene match: 14. CDR3 loop: CASTVLPTGTATNEKLFF. The CDR3, as DNA: TGTGCCAGCACCGTACTACCGACAGGGACGGCAACTAATGAAAAACTGTTTTTT.

The chain has TRBV18 and TRBJ2-7; perhaps TRBD1 as D (5 bases). Germline CDR1 and CDR2: KGHSH and LQKENI. This CDR3 has 13 amino acids. V shed 0 bases and J shed 5 bases, with 8 bases lying between them. This CDR3 is CASSPPTGNEQYF. DNA of the CDR3: TGTGCCAGCTCACCACCCACAGGAAACGAGCAGTACTTC.

The chain links TRBV5-1 to TRBJ2-3, with a tentative D call TRBD1 (6 bases). This CDR3 contains 14 residues. Germline CDR1 reads SGHRS; CDR2 reads YFSETQ. V was clipped by 4 bases and J by 2 bases, with 11 bases between them. CDR3 sequence (DNA): TGCGCCAGCAGCCCTGGACAGATCACAGATACGCAGTATTTT. This translates into CASSPGQITDTQYF. Full variable domain (outside the CDR3, taken from reference TRBV5-1 and TRBJ2-3): KAGVTQTPRYLIKTRGQQVTLSCSPISGHRSVSWYQQTPGQGLQFLFEYFSETQRNKGNFPGRFSGRQFSNSRSEMNVSTLELGDSALYLCASSPGQITDTQYFGPGTRLTVL.

The chain has TRBV2 and TRBJ2-7; 9 bases agree with TRBD1. The CDR3 extends over 15 amino acids. Germline V gives CDR1 SNHLY, CDR2 FYNNEI. V lost 6 bases to trimming and J lost 5 bases; unmatched junction nucleotides: 11. Written as DNA, the CDR3 is TGTGCCAGCAGAACCATACAGGGGGCGCAGAACGAGCAGTACTTC. It is translated as CASRTIQGAQNEQYF.

This chain uses TRBV7-3 with TRBJ2-1; possibly TRBD1 for D (7 bases). The CDR3 covers 13 residues. Trimming removed 5 bases at V and 9 bases at J, with 14 bases between. Germline CDR1 SGHTA, CDR2 FQGTGA. The chain's CDR3 is CASSPPGGREQFF. CDR3 in DNA: TGTGCCAGCAGCCCTCCAGGGGGGCGTGAGCAGTTCTTC.

The gene calls are TRBV21-1 and TRBJ1-1; TRBD1 was called by the table and not checked on the DNA. TRBV21-1 is labeled a pseudogene. The CDR3 consists of 14 residues. The CDR3 DNA reads TGTGCCAGCAGCTTGAGCAGGTCGTACACTGAAGCTTTCTTT. It translates to CASSLSRSYTEAFF.

The rearrangement joins TRBV29-1 to TRBJ2-7; 8 bases align to TRBD1. The length of the CDR3 is 14 residues. In germline, CDR1 is SQVTM, CDR2 ANQGSEA. V was clipped by 6 bases and J by 0 bases; unmatched bases: 7. The CDR3 coding sequence is TGCAGCGTGCGCCGGGACAGGATCTCCTACGAGCAGTACTTC. Its protein product is CSVRRDRISYEQYF.

The V and J genes are TRBV4-3 and TRBJ2-2; TRBD1 is a possible D gene (5 bases). V lost 4 bases and J 7 bases, leaving 13 bases between the germline ends. Germline CDR1 reads LGHNA; CDR2 reads YSLEER. The CDR3 runs to 14 residues. CDR3 sequence reads: CASSPSQGVGELFF. The CDR3 DNA reads TGCGCCAGCAGCCCCTCCCAGGGTGTCGGGGAGCTGTTTTTT.

The chain employs TRBV6-2 or TRBV6-3 and TRBJ2-7; D perhaps matches TRBD1 (6 bases). Per the germline V gene, CDR1 is MNHEY and CDR2 is SVGEGT. This CDR3 has 15 amino acids. V was pared by 2 bases and J by 0 bases, with 11 bases between. The DNA of the CDR3 is TGTGCCAGCAGTTACGTGCAGGGGAACTCCTACGAGCAGTACTTC. Translated, it gives CASSYVQGNSYEQYF.

This CDR3 is CASSLGDTGVRGYTF. The CDR3 coding sequence is TGTGCCAGCAGCTTAGGGGACACAGGGGTTCGGGGCTACACCTTC. This chain connects TRBV7-2 to TRBJ1-2; 7 positions match TRBD1. CDR1 and CDR2 (germline): SGHTA, FQGNSA. The CDR3 has 15 amino acids. The V and J ends lost 1 base and 8 bases, in that order; junction bases with no gene match: 10.

This chain connects TRBV6-5 to TRBJ2-1; TRBD1 matches 9 bases. Germline-derived CDR1 and CDR2 are MNHEY and SVGAGI. The V gene end was trimmed by 3 bases and the J gene end by 3 bases; junction bases not matched to a gene: 6. This CDR3 spans 16 amino acids. The CDR3 is CASSYGGTGIYNEQFF. The CDR3 nucleotides are TGTGCCAGCAGTTATGGGGGGACAGGGATCTACAATGAGCAGTTCTTC.

This clone occurred a few times. V gene TRBV7-9 combines with J gene TRBJ2-2, with D hard to call. The CDR3 spans 16 residues. V gave up 0 bases and J gave up 2 bases, with 10 bases separating them. From germline, CDR1 is SEHNR and CDR2 FQNEAQ (reference sequence). The CDR3 bases are TGTGCCAGCAGCTTAGCGGGGTCTCCTAACACCGGGGAGCTGTTTTTT. This encodes CASSLAGSPNTGELFF. Drawing the rest from reference TRBV7-9 and TRBJ2-2, the complete variable domain is DTGVSQNPRHKITKRGQNVTFRCDPISEHNRLYWYRQTLGQGPEFLTYFQNEAQLEKSRLLSDRFSAERPKGSFSTLEIQRTEQGDSAMYLCASSLAGSPNTGELFFGEGSRLTVL.

The chain employs TRBV7-3 and TRBJ2-1; a weak D match, TRBD1 (6 bases). This CDR3 comprises 13 residues. Trimming took 5 bases from V and 4 from J, leaving 9 bases between them. CDR1 and CDR2 from the germline V gene are SGHTA and FQGTGA. The CDR3, as DNA: TGTGCCAGCAGCGCAGGGGTATACAATGAGCAGTTCTTC. This encodes CASSAGVYNEQFF.

The CDR3 DNA reads as TGCGCCAGCAGCTTGATGAGCGGGGGGGCGGATGAGCAGTTCTTC. Translating gives CASSLMSGGADEQFF. The V and J genes are TRBV5-1 and TRBJ2-1; 10 bases map to TRBD2. The V gene's germline CDR1 is SGHRS and CDR2 YFSETQ. V was pared by 1 base and J by 8 bases, with 6 bases of the junction left unmatched. The CDR3 contains 15 residues.

The CDR3: CARGGTSGIMYQETQYF. The CDR3 region has the DNA TGCGCCAGGGGGGGAACTAGCGGGATAATGTACCAAGAGACCCAGTACTTC. The gene calls are TRBV4-1 and TRBJ2-5; 10 bases map to TRBD2. Germline CDR1 reads MGHRA; CDR2 reads YSYEKL. The CDR3 extends over 17 amino acids. Trimming removed 9 bases from V and 0 bases from J; junction bases left unmatched: 13.

V gene TRBV11-2 combines with J gene TRBJ2-7, with unresolved D. Germline CDR1 reads SGHAT; CDR2 reads FQNNGV. V lost 0 bases, J lost 3 bases, and 12 bases lay in between. This CDR3 is 15 amino acids long. The CDR3 loop reads CASSLDLTGYYEQYF. Written as DNA, the CDR3 is TGTGCCAGCAGCTTAGACTTAACTGGTTACTACGAGCAGTACTTC.

The chain is built from TRBV6-5 and TRBJ1-1; D is undetermined. Trimming took 5 bases from V and 1 from J, leaving 11 bases between them. This CDR3 is 14 amino acids long. Germline CDR1 and CDR2: MNHEY and SVGAGI. CDR3 sequence: CASSPYVRNTEAFF. The CDR3 bases are TGTGCCAGCAGTCCCTATGTCCGGAACACTGAAGCTTTCTTT.